In its sample, the clone carrying this T cell receptor beta chain ranks as medium-sized (0.01 to 0.1%). Its antigen remains unknown. The CDR3 runs to 14 residues. Germline V CDR1 and CDR2: LGHDT, YNNKEL (reference sequence). Trimming removed 1 base at V and 6 bases at J, with 12 bases between. This sample is drawn from a study of metastatic and nonmetastatic thyroid tumors. Overall study context: Comparative analysis of repertoires was undertaken across blood and tumor or nodule tissue obtained from malignant and benign thyroid patients.

Under the authors' procedure: The study's classifier, a distant-metastasis tool for papillary thyroid cancer, was built using CDR3 differences across clinicopathological groups. Through MiXCR, TCRdb re-clonotyped the PCR reads. In this record, the V and J calls reflect TCRdb's handling and not the investigators' own analysis. The data hold 5,200 or so clones, with 20% to 25% observed a single time. Points from the study as a whole: Benign nodules reportedly had significantly lower TCR beta diversity than malignant thyroid tumors in blood and tumor.

Thyroid surgery had not been preceded by any treatment in any patient. This receptor was identified in a female donor with papillary thyroid cancer or a benign thyroid nodule (not recorded which). Some clones in this sample may be carry-over from other donors' samples. The chain is built from TRBV3-1 and TRBJ1-2; no reliable D call. Sequencing was carried out using adjacent normal tissue. The CDR3 nucleotides are TGTGCCAGCAGCCAAGGAGTGGCTAGGAATGGCTACACCTTC. Translation gives CASSQGVARNGYTF.